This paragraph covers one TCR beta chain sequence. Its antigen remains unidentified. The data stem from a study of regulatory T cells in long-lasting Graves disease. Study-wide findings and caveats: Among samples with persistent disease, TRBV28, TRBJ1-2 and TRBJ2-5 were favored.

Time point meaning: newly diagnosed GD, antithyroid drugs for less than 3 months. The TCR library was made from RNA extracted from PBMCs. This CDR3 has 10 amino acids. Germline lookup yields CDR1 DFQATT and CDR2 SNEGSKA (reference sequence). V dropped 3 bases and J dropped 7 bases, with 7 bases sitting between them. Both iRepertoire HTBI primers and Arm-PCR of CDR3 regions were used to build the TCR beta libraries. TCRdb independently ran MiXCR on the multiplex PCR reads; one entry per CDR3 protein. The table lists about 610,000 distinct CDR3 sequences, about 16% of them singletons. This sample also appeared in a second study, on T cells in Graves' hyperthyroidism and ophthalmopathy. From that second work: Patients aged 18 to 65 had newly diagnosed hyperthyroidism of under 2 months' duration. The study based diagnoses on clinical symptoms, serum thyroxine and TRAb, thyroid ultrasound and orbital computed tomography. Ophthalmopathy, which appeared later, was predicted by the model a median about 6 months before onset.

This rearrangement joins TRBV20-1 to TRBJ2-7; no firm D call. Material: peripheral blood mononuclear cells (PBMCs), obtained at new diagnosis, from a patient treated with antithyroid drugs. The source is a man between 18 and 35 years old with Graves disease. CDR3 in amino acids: CSARGKEQYF. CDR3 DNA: TGCAGTGCTAGGGGTAAAGAGCAGTACTTC.